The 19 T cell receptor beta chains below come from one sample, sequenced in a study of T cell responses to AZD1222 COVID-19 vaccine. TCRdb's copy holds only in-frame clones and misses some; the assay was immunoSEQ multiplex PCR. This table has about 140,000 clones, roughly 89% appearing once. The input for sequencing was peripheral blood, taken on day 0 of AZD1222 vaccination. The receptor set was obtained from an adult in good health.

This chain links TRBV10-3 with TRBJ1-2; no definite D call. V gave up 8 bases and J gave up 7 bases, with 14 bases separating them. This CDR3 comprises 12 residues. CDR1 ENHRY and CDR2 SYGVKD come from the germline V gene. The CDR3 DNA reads TGTGCCATCGCGAGCCTTCGGGGTGGCTACACCTTC. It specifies CAIASLRGGYTF.

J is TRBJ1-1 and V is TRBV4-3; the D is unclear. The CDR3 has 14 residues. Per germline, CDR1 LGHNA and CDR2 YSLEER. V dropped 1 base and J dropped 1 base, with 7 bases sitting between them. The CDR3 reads CASSQVVGNTEAFF. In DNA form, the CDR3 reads TGCGCCAGCAGCCAAGTGGTGGGGAACACTGAAGCTTTCTTT.

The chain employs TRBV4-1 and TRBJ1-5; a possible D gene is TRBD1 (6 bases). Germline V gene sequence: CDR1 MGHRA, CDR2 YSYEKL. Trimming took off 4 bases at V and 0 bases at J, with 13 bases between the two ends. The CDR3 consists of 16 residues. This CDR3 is CASSRWDNNSNQPQHF. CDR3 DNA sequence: TGCGCCAGCAGCCGTTGGGACAATAATAGCAATCAGCCCCAGCATTTT.

CDR3 residues: CASSVTGESGNTIYF. CDR3 DNA sequence: TGTGCCAGCAGCGTTACAGGGGAATCTGGAAACACCATATATTTT. This chain uses TRBV11-3 with TRBJ1-3, with TRBD1 matching over 7 bases. V shed 5 bases and J 1 base; nucleotides not matched to a gene: 5. The CDR3 runs 15 residues. Germline lookup yields CDR1 SGHNT and CDR2 YENEEA.

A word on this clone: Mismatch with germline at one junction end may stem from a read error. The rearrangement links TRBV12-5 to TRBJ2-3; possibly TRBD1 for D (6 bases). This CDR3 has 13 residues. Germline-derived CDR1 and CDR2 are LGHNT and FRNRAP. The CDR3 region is CASGLVPWEAGDF. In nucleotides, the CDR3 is TGTGCTAGTGGTTTGGTACCATGGGAAGCAGGGGATTTT.

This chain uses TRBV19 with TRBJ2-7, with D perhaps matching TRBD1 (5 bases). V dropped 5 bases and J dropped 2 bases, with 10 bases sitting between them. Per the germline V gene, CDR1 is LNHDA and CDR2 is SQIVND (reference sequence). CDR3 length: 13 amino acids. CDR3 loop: CASSPRQTYEQYF. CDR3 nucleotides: TGTGCCAGTAGTCCCAGACAGACCTACGAGCAGTACTTC.

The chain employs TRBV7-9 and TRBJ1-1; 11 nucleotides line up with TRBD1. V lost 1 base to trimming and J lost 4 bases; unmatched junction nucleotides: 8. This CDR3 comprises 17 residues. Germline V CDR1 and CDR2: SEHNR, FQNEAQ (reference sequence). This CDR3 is CASSLVGTGGWVTEAFF. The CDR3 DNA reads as TGTGCCAGCAGCTTAGTTGGGACAGGGGGTTGGGTCACTGAAGCTTTCTTT.

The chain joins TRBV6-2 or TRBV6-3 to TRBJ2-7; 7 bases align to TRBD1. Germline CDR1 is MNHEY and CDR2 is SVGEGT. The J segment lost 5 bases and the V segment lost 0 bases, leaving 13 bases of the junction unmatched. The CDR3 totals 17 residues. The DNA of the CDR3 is TGTGCCAGCAGTTACTCCCCATTCGACAGGGAATTCAACGAGCAGTACTTC. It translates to CASSYSPFDREFNEQYF.

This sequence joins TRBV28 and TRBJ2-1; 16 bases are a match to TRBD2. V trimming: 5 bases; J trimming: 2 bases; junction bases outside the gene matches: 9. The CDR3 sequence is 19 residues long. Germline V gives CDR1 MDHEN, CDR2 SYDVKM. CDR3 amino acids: CASSKPGLAGGGAYNEQFF. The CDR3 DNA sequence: TGTGCCAGCAGTAAACCGGGACTAGCGGGAGGGGGGGCCTACAATGAGCAGTTCTTC. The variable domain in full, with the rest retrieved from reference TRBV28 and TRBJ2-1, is DVKVTQSSRYLVKRTGEKVFLECVQDMDHENMFWYRQDPGLGLRLIYFSYDVKMKEKGDIPEGYSVSREKKERFSLILESASTNQTSMYLCASSKPGLAGGGAYNEQFFGPGTRLTVL.

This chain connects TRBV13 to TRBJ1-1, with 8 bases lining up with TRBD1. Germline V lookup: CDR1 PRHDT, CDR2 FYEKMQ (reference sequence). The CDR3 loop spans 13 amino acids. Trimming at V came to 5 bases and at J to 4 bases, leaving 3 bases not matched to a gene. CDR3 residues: CASSPGQATEAFF. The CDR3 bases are TGTGCCAGCAGCCCGGGACAGGCCACTGAAGCTTTCTTT.

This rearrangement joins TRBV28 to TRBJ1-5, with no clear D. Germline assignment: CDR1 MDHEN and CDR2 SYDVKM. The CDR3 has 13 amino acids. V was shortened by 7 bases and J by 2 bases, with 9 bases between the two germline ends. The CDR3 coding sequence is TGTGCCAGCAAGGGAAAGGGCAATCAGCCCCAGCATTTT. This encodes CASKGKGNQPQHF.

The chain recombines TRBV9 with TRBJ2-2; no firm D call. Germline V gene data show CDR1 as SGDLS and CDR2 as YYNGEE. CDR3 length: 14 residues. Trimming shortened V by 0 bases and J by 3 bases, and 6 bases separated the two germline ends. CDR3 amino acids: CASSVGLDTGELFF. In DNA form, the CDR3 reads TGTGCCAGCAGCGTAGGTTTGGACACCGGGGAGCTGTTTTTT.

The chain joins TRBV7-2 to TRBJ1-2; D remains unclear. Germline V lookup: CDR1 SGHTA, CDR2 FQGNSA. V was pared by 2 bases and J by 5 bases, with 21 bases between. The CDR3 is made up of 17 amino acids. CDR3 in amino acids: CASSLLVSRGRHYGYTF. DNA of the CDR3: TGTGCCAGCAGCTTACTGGTCTCTCGTGGCAGGCATTATGGCTACACCTTC.

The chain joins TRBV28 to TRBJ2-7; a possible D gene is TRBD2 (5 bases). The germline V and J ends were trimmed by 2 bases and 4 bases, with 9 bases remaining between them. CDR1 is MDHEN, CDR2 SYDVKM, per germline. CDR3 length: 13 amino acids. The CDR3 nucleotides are TGTGCCAGCAGTTTACGATCGGGGTACGAGCAGTACTTC. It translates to CASSLRSGYEQYF.

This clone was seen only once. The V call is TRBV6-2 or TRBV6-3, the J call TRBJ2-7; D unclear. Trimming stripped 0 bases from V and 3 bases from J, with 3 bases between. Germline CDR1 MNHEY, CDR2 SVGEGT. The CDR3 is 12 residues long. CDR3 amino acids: CASSYSIYEQYF. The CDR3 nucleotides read TGTGCCAGCAGTTACTCGATCTACGAGCAGTACTTC.

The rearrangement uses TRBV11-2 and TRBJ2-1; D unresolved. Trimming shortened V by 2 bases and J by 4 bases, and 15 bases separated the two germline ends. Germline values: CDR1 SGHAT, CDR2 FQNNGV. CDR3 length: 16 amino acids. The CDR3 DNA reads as TGTGCCAGCAGCTTATCTAGGATCGCTCAGTACAATGAGCAGTTCTTC. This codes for CASSLSRIAQYNEQFF.

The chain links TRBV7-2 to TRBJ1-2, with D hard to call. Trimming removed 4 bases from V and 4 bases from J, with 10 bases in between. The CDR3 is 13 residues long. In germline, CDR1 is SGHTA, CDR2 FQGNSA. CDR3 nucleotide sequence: TGTGCCAGCAGCTCCGGGCCGATCTATGGCTACACCTTC. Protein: CASSSGPIYGYTF.

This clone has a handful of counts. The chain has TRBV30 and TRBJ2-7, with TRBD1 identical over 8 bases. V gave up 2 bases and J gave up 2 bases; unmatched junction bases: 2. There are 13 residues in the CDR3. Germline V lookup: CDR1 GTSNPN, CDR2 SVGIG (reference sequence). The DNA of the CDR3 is TGTGCCTGGAGTCGACAGGGGCCCTACGAGCAGTACTTC. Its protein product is CAWSRQGPYEQYF.

CDR3 in DNA: TGTGCCAGCAGTTTAGGGGGGGGGAGGACTGAAGCTTTCTTT. Protein product: CASSLGGGRTEAFF. This chain joins TRBV27 and TRBJ1-1; D might be TRBD1 (5 bases). V lost 2 bases, J lost 5 bases, and 12 bases lay in between. CDR3 length equals 14 residues. CDR1 and CDR2 from the germline V gene are MNHEY and SMNVEV (reference sequence).